The present T cell receptor (beta chain) was sequenced within a study of T cell changes during pregnancy in multiple sclerosis. V was pared by 7 bases and J by 3 bases, with 4 bases of the junction left unmatched. Looked up from germline, CDR1 is SGHNT and CDR2 is YYREEE (reference sequence). The CDR3 covers 14 residues. Assay: immunoSEQ multiplex PCR; the TCRdb copy retains only in-frame clones and omits some. Of approximately 46,000 clones listed, 92% were seen once; the top ten hold 0.35% to 0.45%. The chain couples TRBV5-4 to TRBJ2-3, with 11 positions matching TRBD1. The source was CD4+ T cells from peripheral blood mononuclear cells, collected after pregnancy. The origin of this receptor is a female donor with multiple sclerosis, enrolled in a pregnancy study. CDR3 DNA sequence: TGTGCCAGCTTACGGGACAGGGGGACAGATACGCAGTATTTT. Residues: CASLRDRGTDTQYF.